The 25 T cell receptor beta chains presented below share a single source sample, sequenced in a study of T cell responses to AZD1222 COVID-19 vaccine. Profiled with immunoSEQ multiplex PCR; TCRdb holds only in-frame clones, not every one. Of about 130,000 clones listed, about 90% are singletons. The specimen was peripheral blood, collected 28 days after the second AZD1222 dose. These receptors all come from an adult who received the AZD1222 COVID-19 vaccine.

The chain has TRBV3-1 (or the pseudogene TRBV3-2) and TRBJ1-4; D is uncertain. CDR1 and CDR2 (germline): LGHDT, YNNKEL (reference sequence). This CDR3 spans 15 amino acids. V gave up 5 bases and J gave up 0 bases, with 10 bases separating them. The CDR3 reads CASSFPTATNEKLFF. The DNA for the CDR3 is TGTGCCAGCAGCTTTCCGACGGCAACTAATGAAAAACTGTTTTTT.

V usage is TRBV2 and J usage is TRBJ1-6; 7 bases map to TRBD1. Germline lookup yields CDR1 SNHLY and CDR2 FYNNEI. The CDR3 covers 15 residues. V was clipped by 4 bases and J by 9 bases; unmatched bases: 9. The CDR3: CASSVGQTLGSPLHF. The CDR3 region has the DNA TGTGCCAGCAGTGTGGGACAGACTCTAGGTTCACCCCTCCACTTT.

The chain uses TRBV9 and TRBJ1-1; D not resolved. The ends were cut back, 6 bases at V and 0 bases at J, with 9 bases in the middle. CDR1 and CDR2 from the germline V gene are SGDLS and YYNGEE. This CDR3 spans 13 amino acids. Here the CDR3 reads CASNGPVNTEAFF. The CDR3 nucleotides are TGTGCCAGCAACGGGCCAGTGAACACTGAAGCTTTCTTT.

The chain recombines TRBV19 with TRBJ2-7; no firm D call. The CDR3 is 15 amino acids. V was shortened by 4 bases and J by 2 bases, with 15 bases between the two germline ends. In germline, CDR1 is LNHDA, CDR2 SQIVND (reference sequence). CDR3 in amino acids: CASSRGTSPAYEQYF. The CDR3 coding sequence is TGTGCCAGTAGTAGAGGAACATCGCCGGCCTACGAGCAGTACTTC.

The chain recombines TRBV7-2 with TRBJ2-7, with unresolved D. There are 15 residues in the CDR3. Between the trimmed V and J ends, which lost 0 bases and 4 bases, there was a span of 13 bases. Germline V gene data show CDR1 as SGHTA and CDR2 as FQGNSA. The CDR3 DNA reads TGTGCCAGCAGCTTAGCTCCAGGTGGGCCTTACGAGCAGTACGTC. It yields the protein CASSLAPGGPYEQYV.

This chain links TRBV27 with TRBJ2-1, with D perhaps matching TRBD1 or TRBD2 (5 bases each). The CDR3 is 12 amino acids. The germline V and J ends were trimmed by 5 bases and 5 bases, with 7 bases remaining between them. Germline assignment: CDR1 MNHEY and CDR2 SMNVEV (reference sequence). The CDR3 DNA reads as TGTGCCAGCAGTCCGGGGCACAATGAGCAGTTCTTC. Its translation is CASSPGHNEQFF.

This clone came up once. The CDR3 region has the DNA TGTGCCAGCAGCTCCTCACTAGCGGGGACCACAGATACGCAGTATTTT. It encodes CASSSSLAGTTDTQYF. The chain employs TRBV7-2 and TRBJ2-3, with 10 bases lining up with TRBD2. Per the germline V gene, CDR1 is SGHTA and CDR2 is FQGNSA. V was clipped by 4 bases and J by 2 bases; unmatched bases: 6. The CDR3 spans 16 residues.

In this sample, this clone turned up once. The chain recombines TRBV24-1 with TRBJ2-3; D not resolved. This CDR3 has 14 residues. Germline lookup yields CDR1 KGHDR and CDR2 SFDVKD. V gave up 5 bases and J gave up 2 bases, with 10 bases separating them. The CDR3 nucleotides read TGTGCCACCAGTGTCACAGATTACACAGATACGCAGTATTTT. This encodes CATSVTDYTDTQYF.

The J gene is TRBJ1-5, the V gene TRBV19; TRBD1 agrees at 7 bases. Germline CDR1 is LNHDA and CDR2 is SQIVND (reference sequence). V gave up 2 bases and J gave up 5 bases; unmatched junction bases: 15. The CDR3 sequence is 18 residues long. The CDR3: CASSIPPYVGGRYQPQHF. Here the CDR3 DNA reads TGTGCCAGTAGTATACCCCCCTATGTAGGGGGCAGGTATCAGCCCCAGCATTTT.

This sequence joins TRBV7-8 and TRBJ2-2, with a possible D match to TRBD2 (5 bases). CDR1 is SGHVS, CDR2 FQNEAQ, per germline. The V and J ends lost 1 base and 5 bases respectively, with 17 bases between them. The length of the CDR3 is 17 residues. CDR3 bases: TGTGCCAGCAGCTTAGTCGGTCTCGGGGTGCGGACCGGGGAGCTGTTTTTT. It is translated as CASSLVGLGVRTGELFF.

The chain recombines TRBV7-9 with TRBJ1-6, with D maybe TRBD1 (5 bases). CDR3 length equals 13 residues. Trimming stripped 5 bases from V and 6 bases from J, with 8 bases between. The germline V gene encodes CDR1 SEHNR and CDR2 FQNEAQ (reference sequence). DNA of the CDR3: TGTGCCAGCAGCCGGGGCCTTAATTCACCCCTCCACTTT. Residues: CASSRGLNSPLHF.

The V gene is TRBV18, the J gene TRBJ1-5; D remains ambiguous. V was clipped by 2 bases and J by 5 bases, with 4 bases between them. The CDR3 totals 12 residues. In germline, CDR1 is KGHSH, CDR2 LQKENI. The DNA of the CDR3 is TGTGCCAGCTCACCATACGATCAGCCCCAGCATTTT. Its protein is CASSPYDQPQHF.

The chain has TRBV19 and TRBJ2-2; D gene ambiguous. The CDR3 runs 15 residues. The V gene lost 4 bases and the J gene lost 6 bases, with 15 bases spanning the gap. Germline values: CDR1 LNHDA, CDR2 SQIVND (reference sequence). This CDR3 is CASSTSVGSPGELFF. The CDR3 bases are TGTGCCAGTAGTACCTCAGTAGGGTCGCCCGGGGAGCTGTTTTTT.

As to this clone: At one of its ends the junction is not consistent with the germline gene, which may arise from a read error. The gene calls are TRBV7-9 and TRBJ1-3; D unresolved. This CDR3 spans 11 amino acids. CDR1 and CDR2 from the germline V gene are SEHNR and FQNEAQ (reference sequence). DNA for the CDR3: TGTGCCAGCAGCTTACTTAATTCTGTGGATTTT. Amino acids: CASSLLNSVDF. The full variable domain, with the rest looked up from reference TRBV7-9 and TRBJ1-3, is DTGVSQNPRHKITKRGQNVTFRCDPISEHNRLYWYRQTLGQGPEFLTYFQNEAQLEKSRLLSDRFSAERPKGSFSTLEIQRTEQGDSAMYLCASSLLNSVDFGEGSWLTVV.

The rearrangement joins TRBV5-6 to TRBJ1-1; D not certain. CDR1 SGHDT and CDR2 YYEEEE come from the germline V gene. The CDR3 extends over 14 amino acids. Trimming left V 0 bases short and J 0 bases short, with 6 bases between. CDR3 in DNA: TGTGCCAGCAGCTTGGTTCGGCTGAACACTGAAGCTTTCTTT. As protein: CASSLVRLNTEAFF.

CDR3 amino acids: CASSYNMGIYGYTF. CDR3 sequence (DNA): TGTGCCAGCAGTTATAATATGGGGATCTATGGCTACACCTTC. The chain couples TRBV7-2 to TRBJ1-2; D unclear. Germline-derived CDR1 and CDR2 are SGHTA and FQGNSA. The CDR3 has 14 residues. V shed 6 bases and J shed 4 bases, with 15 bases lying between them. Based on the CDR3 plus reference TRBV7-2 and TRBJ1-2, the full variable domain is GAGVSQSPSNKVTEKGKDVELRCDPISGHTALYWYRQSLGQGLEFLIYFQGNSAPDKSGLPSDRFSAERTGGSVSTLTIQRTQQEDSAVYLCASSYNMGIYGYTFGSGTRLTVV.

The chain carries TRBV6-1 and TRBJ1-2; perhaps TRBD1 as D (6 bases). Germline lookup yields CDR1 MNHNS and CDR2 SASEGT. Trimming took 1 base from V and 7 from J, leaving 10 bases between them. The CDR3 has 13 residues. The CDR3 loop is CASSEDRDVGYTF. As DNA, the CDR3 is TGTGCCAGCAGTGAAGACAGGGATGTTGGCTACACCTTC.

The J gene is TRBJ1-5, the V gene TRBV15; D is uncertain. Germline values: CDR1 LNHNV, CDR2 YYDKDF (reference sequence). The V end was cut by 0 bases, the J end by 6 bases, with 18 bases between. This CDR3 region has 17 residues. The CDR3 region is CATSRDTTDRVGQPQHF. CDR3 DNA sequence: TGTGCCACCAGCAGAGATACGACCGACCGTGTAGGTCAGCCCCAGCATTTT.

This sequence joins TRBV6-5 and TRBJ2-2, with a tentative D call TRBD1 (6 bases). Germline CDR1 MNHEY, CDR2 SVGAGI. The CDR3 has 15 residues. V dropped 6 bases and J dropped 8 bases, with 19 bases sitting between them. CDR3 nucleotide sequence: TGTGCCAGCAGAACCCGACAGGTTGGCGAAGGGGAGCTGTTTTTT. This translates into CASRTRQVGEGELFF.

This chain uses TRBV2 with TRBJ1-6; maybe TRBD1 (5 bases). Germline V gives CDR1 SNHLY, CDR2 FYNNEI. CDR3 size: 14 residues. The V gene lost 3 bases and the J gene lost 13 bases, with 16 bases spanning the gap. The CDR3, as DNA: TGTGCCAGCAGTGACGCAGGGTCAATTCACCCCCTCCACTTT. Translated, it gives CASSDAGSIHPLHF.

The J gene is TRBJ2-1, the V gene TRBV3-1 (or the pseudogene TRBV3-2); possibly TRBD2 for D (6 bases). Germline V lookup: CDR1 LGHDT, CDR2 YNNKEL (reference sequence). CDR3 length equals 15 residues. V was shortened by 4 bases and J by 4 bases, with 14 bases between the two germline ends. CDR3 nucleotide sequence: TGTGCCAGCAGCCCCGGGACTGGAGGATACAATGAGCAGTTCTTC. Translation: CASSPGTGGYNEQFF.

This chain connects TRBV4-1 to TRBJ1-4; 12 nucleotides align to TRBD1. Trimming took 4 bases from V and 8 from J; bases not matched to a gene: 5. CDR1 and CDR2 (germline): MGHRA, YSYEKL. The CDR3 runs to 15 residues. CDR3 sequence (DNA): TGCGCCAGCAGCCGTACGGGGACAGGGGGCGAAAAACTGTTTTTT. Amino acid sequence: CASSRTGTGGEKLFF.

The chain is built from TRBV5-1 and TRBJ1-1, with D maybe TRBD1 (5 bases). The length of the CDR3 is 15 residues. Between the trimmed V and J ends, which lost 3 bases and 4 bases, there was a span of 16 bases. Germline CDR1 and CDR2: SGHRS and YFSETQ. This CDR3 is CASSSLGGAPTEAFF. The CDR3 DNA reads TGCGCCAGCAGCTCCCTCGGAGGGGCTCCCACTGAAGCTTTCTTT.

The V call is TRBV6-5, the J call TRBJ1-4; unclear D gene. The CDR3 is made up of 15 amino acids. V was trimmed by 0 bases and J by 7 bases, leaving 12 bases between them. Germline loops: CDR1 MNHEY, CDR2 SVGAGI. The chain's CDR3 is CASSYSIRNREKLFF. The CDR3 nucleotides read TGTGCCAGCAGTTACTCGATCCGGAATCGTGAAAAACTGTTTTTT.

The CDR3 protein is CAWTGVDEKLFF. CDR3 coding DNA: TGTGCCTGGACGGGTGTTGATGAAAAACTGTTTTTT. The rearrangement joins TRBV30 to TRBJ1-4; D gene ambiguous. The V and J ends lost 4 bases and 6 bases respectively, with 9 bases between them. CDR3 size: 12 residues. Germline assignment: CDR1 GTSNPN and CDR2 SVGIG (reference sequence).